This T cell receptor beta chain comes out of a study of T cell repertoires in cytomegalovirus infection. Germline CDR1 reads SGHNT; CDR2 reads YENEEA. The V segment lost 0 bases and the J segment 4 bases; nucleotides outside the gene matches: 9. The CDR3 runs 18 residues. Points on this clonotype: As yet, its antigen is unknown.

TCRdb fed the reads into MiXCR, producing one record per CDR3 protein. The sample lists roughly 310,000 distinct CDR3 sequences; roughly 28% were seen once. The clonotype originates from a human donor in good health (CMV status not recorded). Some clones in this sample may be carry-over from other donors' samples. The specimen was cultured PBMCs, collected from culture after CMV antigen stimulation. J is TRBJ2-1 and V is TRBV11-3; TRBD2 aligns across 10 bases. CDR3 loop: CASSLDRSGGGLYNEQFF. CDR3 coding DNA: TGTGCCAGCAGCTTAGATCGAAGCGGGGGGGGCTTATACAATGAGCAGTTCTTC.